This T cell receptor beta chain was sequenced for a study of T cell changes during pregnancy in multiple sclerosis. The CDR3 loop spans 17 amino acids. CDR1 is SGHVS, CDR2 FNYEAQ, per germline. Losses at the gene ends were 5 bases for V and 9 bases for J; bases not matched to a gene: 12. This clone was recorded only once. Produced via immunoSEQ multiplex PCR; TCRdb's table is partial and in-frame only. The sample holds tens of thousands of clones, roughly 92% seen once. The sequencing here drew on peripheral blood, taken in the second trimester of pregnancy. The sequence derives from a female donor with multiple sclerosis, enrolled in a pregnancy study. This chain joins TRBV7-6 and TRBJ2-1, with 14 bases fitting TRBD2. In nucleotides, the CDR3 is TGTGCCAGCAGCCCCCCCGGGACTAGCGGGAGTAGGGCTGAGCAGTTCTTC. Encoded protein: CASSPPGTSGSRAEQFF.